The rows below give T cell receptor beta chains drawn from one sample of a study of T cell changes during pregnancy in multiple sclerosis. Generated by immunoSEQ multiplex PCR, the TCRdb table keeps only in-frame clones and is missing some. The sample lists tens of thousands of clones; roughly 92% were seen once. Here the sequenced sample was peripheral blood, taken in the second trimester of pregnancy. All receptors come from a female donor in good health, enrolled as a control in a pregnancy study. Both conserved end residues are part of each CDR3. A D gene is named only where the DNA matches it firmly. For some rows the clone size is stated as once, few or many, or as a class when expanded; others skip it.

NA	TRBV28	NA	TRBJ1-4	TGTGCCAGCAGTTTGCCGGGGGTTGAGGAAAAACTGTTTTTT	CASSLPGVEEKLFF
NA	TRBV5-8	NA	TRBJ2-2	TGTGCCACCGGGTCTCTGTCCACCGGGGAGCTGTTTTTT	CATGSLSTGELFF
NA	TRBV19	TRBD1	TRBJ2-7	TGTGCCAGTAGTATTGAGGACAGGGGTTTGTACGAGCAGTACTTC	CASSIEDRGLYEQYF
NA	TRBV6-1	TRBD2	TRBJ2-7	TGTGCCAGCAGTGAGAATGGGGGAGGGATAGCTGTCTACGAGCAGTACTTC	CASSENGGGIAVYEQYF
NA	TRBV7-9	NA	TRBJ1-5	TGTGCCAGCGGACGGCAGGGGTTTGTCTATTGTGGCAATCAGCCCCAGCATTTT	CASGRQGFVYCGNQPQHF
NA	TRBV6-1	TRBD1	TRBJ2-5	TGTGCCAGCACCCCCAGGGGGCGAGATCGGGAGACCCAGTACTTC	CASTPRGRDRETQYF
NA	TRBV7-8	TRBD1	TRBJ1-5	TGTGCCAGCAGCCAGACAGGGAACCTGAATCAGCCCCAGCATTTT	CASSQTGNLNQPQHF
NA	TRBV6-6	NA	TRBJ2-7	TGTGCCAGCAGAAACGGAGGGGGCAGCTACGAGCAGTACTTC	CASRNGGGSYEQYF
once	TRBV5-4	NA	TRBJ2-7	TGTGCCAGCAGCTTGGGGGCCTCCTACGAGCAGTACTTC	CASSLGASYEQYF
NA	TRBV15	NA	TRBJ1-1	TGTGCCACCAGCAGAGAGGGGGCCTCCTATGAAGCTTTCTTT	CATSREGASYEAFF
NA	TRBV6-1	NA	TRBJ1-2	TGTGCCAGCAGTGAACGGGTATATGGCTACACCTTC	CASSERVYGYTF
NA	TRBV5-6	NA	TRBJ1-5	TGTGCCAGCAGCTTGCCGGGGGAGGATCAGCCCCAGCATTTT	CASSLPGEDQPQHF
NA	TRBV7-2	NA	TRBJ2-7	TGTGCCAGCAGCCTCGGGACTCACTCCTACGAGCAGTACTTC	CASSLGTHSYEQYF
once	TRBV27	NA	TRBJ2-7	TGTGCCAGCCGCGAGGCAGGGTACTACGAGCAGTACTTC	CASREAGYYEQYF
NA	TRBV29-1	NA	TRBJ1-2	TGCAGCGTTGAAGTGGGGACATTATATGGCTACACCTTC	CSVEVGTLYGYTF
NA	TRBV19	TRBD2	TRBJ2-3	TGTGCCAGTTACAGCGGGGGAACCGCAGATACGCAGTATTTT	CASYSGGTADTQYF
NA	TRBV18	TRBD1	TRBJ1-1	TGTGCCAGCTCACCGGGACAGACAGGGCGGAACACTGAAGCTTTCTTT	CASSPGQTGRNTEAFF
NA	TRBV2	NA	TRBJ1-2	TGTGCCAGCAGTTACGTTCTTTCTAGAGGCTACACCTTC	CASSYVLSRGYTF
NA	TRBV5-8	TRBD1	TRBJ1-5	TGTGCCAGCAACAGGGGGCCGAATCAGCCCCAGCATTTT	CASNRGPNQPQHF
NA	TRBV9	NA	TRBJ2-6	TGTGCCAGCAGCGTAGGGGCCAGGCTTAGCTCTGGGGCCAACGTCCTGACTTTC	CASSVGARLSSGANVLTF
NA	TRBV2	TRBD2	TRBJ2-3	TGTGCCAGCAGAAAAAGGGCGGCTAGCGGAAAAACTAGCACAGATACGCAGTATTTT	CASRKRAASGKTSTDTQYF
NA	TRBV5-1	TRBD2	TRBJ2-3	TGCGCCAGCAGCTTCTCCCTAGCGGGGGGTCCAGATACGCAGTATTTT	CASSFSLAGGPDTQYF
NA	TRBV7-2	TRBD1	TRBJ2-7	TGTGCCAGCAGCCAGGGGTCGACAGGGGGCGGCGAGCAGTACTTC	CASSQGSTGGGEQYF
NA	TRBV15	NA	TRBJ1-1	TGTGCCACCAGCAGCGGTCAGTCGGGCACTGAAGCTTTCTTT	CATSSGQSGTEAFF
NA	TRBV4-1	NA	TRBJ1-2	TGCGCCAGCACCCTACATCGGGGAAGGGACTATGGCTACACCTTC	CASTLHRGRDYGYTF
few	TRBV6-4	NA	TRBJ2-2	TGTGCCAGCAGTACACTAGCTGAGGGCAACACCGGGGAGCTGTTTTTT	CASSTLAEGNTGELFF
NA	TRBV9	TRBD1	TRBJ2-4	TGTGCCAGCAGCGTAGATTCCGGGACAGGGAAAAACATTCAGTACTTC	CASSVDSGTGKNIQYF
NA	TRBV27	NA	TRBJ2-7	TGTGCCAGCAGTCCATCTACAGGGTCTTTCTACGAGCAGTACTTC	CASSPSTGSFYEQYF
NA	TRBV18	TRBD1	TRBJ1-2	TGTGCCAGCTCACCACTACCGGGACAGGGGGACTATGGCTACACCTTC	CASSPLPGQGDYGYTF
NA	TRBV27	TRBD1	TRBJ1-1	TGTGCCAGCAGTTTCCGACAGGGGGCGCGGGGTGAAGCTTTCTTT	CASSFRQGARGEAFF
NA	TRBV18	NA	TRBJ2-7	TGTGCCAGCTCACCACCGTCGCAGGCGTCCTACGAGCAGTACTTC	CASSPPSQASYEQYF
NA	TRBV4-2	TRBD1	TRBJ2-2	TGTGCCAGCAGCCCATGGACAGGGGGCACCGGGGAGCTGTTTTTT	CASSPWTGGTGELFF
NA	TRBV5-1	TRBD1	TRBJ2-7	TGCGCCAGCAGCCCGGGACAGGGGGGAATCTACGAGCAGTACTTC	CASSPGQGGIYEQYF
NA	TRBV30	NA	TRBJ1-2	TGTGCCTGGAGTGCGGACAGAGCGCGCTATGGCTACACCTTC	CAWSADRARYGYTF
NA	TRBV7-9	NA	TRBJ1-4	TGTGCCAGCAGCTTAGGGCAGGGAGGTGAAAAACTGTTTTTT	CASSLGQGGEKLFF
once	TRBV6-4	TRBD2	TRBJ2-3	TGTGCCAGCAGCCCGGACGGCGGGGGGTCCAGCACAGATACGCAGTATTTT	CASSPDGGGSSTDTQYF
few	TRBV9	NA	TRBJ1-4	TGTGCCAGCAGCGTAGCAGGGGTGGCTAATGAAAAACTGTTTTTT	CASSVAGVANEKLFF
NA	TRBV9	NA	TRBJ1-1	TGTGCCAGCAGCGACGCTAGGGACTTAATCGAGGGGACTGAAGCTTTCTTT	CASSDARDLIEGTEAFF
NA	TRBV7-2	TRBD1	TRBJ1-2	TGTGCCAGCAGAACCGGGACAGCTATGGGCTACACCTTC	CASRTGTAMGYTF
NA	TRBV2	NA	TRBJ2-5	TGTGCCAGCAGGGGAGACGAGGTTGGGGCCCAGTACTTC	CASRGDEVGAQYF
NA	TRBV11-2	NA	TRBJ2-5	TGTGCCAGCAGCTTGGGGCATGGAGTCCAAGAGACCCAGTACTTC	CASSLGHGVQETQYF
NA	TRBV4-1	TRBD1	TRBJ1-1	TGCGCCAGCAGCCAAGATATTACAGGGGTCACTGAAGCTTTCTTT	CASSQDITGVTEAFF
NA	TRBV28	TRBD1	TRBJ1-6	TGTGCCAGCAGGACTCAGGGGGTCTATTCACCCCTCCACTTT	CASRTQGVYSPLHF
NA	TRBV7-2	TRBD1	TRBJ2-7	TGTGCCAGCAGCTTAGCGGACCGGGACAGGTTCTACGAGCAGTACTTC	CASSLADRDRFYEQYF
NA	TRBV11-2	TRBD1	TRBJ1-3	TGTGCCAGCAGCTCATACCTGGACAGGACCTCTGGAAACACCATATATTTT	CASSSYLDRTSGNTIYF
NA	TRBV2	NA	TRBJ1-3	TGTGCCAGCAATTTGGGCAGGGCTGGAAACACCATATATTTT	CASNLGRAGNTIYF
NA	TRBV6-5	TRBD2	TRBJ2-1	TGTGCCAGCAGTTTAGCGGGGGGGAATGAGCAGTTCTTC	CASSLAGGNEQFF
NA	TRBV2	TRBD1	TRBJ2-7	TGTGCCAGCAGTCGACAGGGGAGACCCTACGAGCAGTACTTC	CASSRQGRPYEQYF
NA	TRBV6-1	NA	TRBJ2-2	TGTGCCAGCAGTGGAGTTGGGGCGGGGACCGGGGAGCTGTTTTTT	CASSGVGAGTGELFF
NA	TRBV7-9	NA	TRBJ2-5	TGTGCCAGCAGCTTATCCCCAGGGTACGAGACCCAGTACTTC	CASSLSPGYETQYF
NA	TRBV27	TRBD2	TRBJ2-7	TGTGCCAGCAGCACAACTGAGCGCGGGAGGACAAGAGCCTACGAGCAGTACTTC	CASSTTERGRTRAYEQYF
few	TRBV28	NA	TRBJ1-2	TGTGCCAGCAGTTTATTAGGGGGGGGGGCGCAAATTGAGGGCTACACCTTC	CASSLLGGGAQIEGYTF
NA	TRBV15	NA	TRBJ1-1	TGTGCCACCACTAATCCGAACACTGAAGCTTTCTTT	CATTNPNTEAFF
NA	TRBV15	NA	TRBJ1-2	TGTGCCACCAGCAACACAGGTACTAACTATGGCTACACCTTC	CATSNTGTNYGYTF
NA	TRBV6-5	TRBD1	TRBJ1-1	TGTGCCAGCAGTATACGACCGGGACAGGGTTATGAAGCTTTCTTT	CASSIRPGQGYEAFF
NA	TRBV29-1	NA	TRBJ1-1	TGCAGCGTTGGGGGCACGGGCACTGAAGCTTTCTTT	CSVGGTGTEAFF
NA	TRBV7-9	TRBD1	TRBJ2-3	TGTGCCAGCAGCTTAGCTCTTTACCGGGACAGGGACACAGATACGCAGTATTTT	CASSLALYRDRDTDTQYF
NA	TRBV7-7	TRBD2	TRBJ2-2	TGTGCTAGCAGCACGACTAGCGAGAACACCGGGGAGCTGTTTTTT	CASSTTSENTGELFF
NA	TRBV4-2	TRBD1	TRBJ1-4	TGTGCCAGCAGCCAAGGACAGGGGAGGAATAATGAAAAACTGTTTTTT	CASSQGQGRNNEKLFF
NA	TRBV6-6	NA	TRBJ2-7	TGTGCCAGCAGAAATGACAGGTCCAGCTCCTACGAGCAGTACTTC	CASRNDRSSSYEQYF